Below, 7 T cell receptor beta chains from the same sample are listed, as sequenced in a study of shared clonotypes between healthy human individuals. The protocol was immunoSEQ multiplex PCR, while the TCRdb copy is restricted to in-frame clones and leaves out a portion. The sample has roughly 2.2 million clones, 93% seen once; the top ten hold about 0.39%. The sequenced material came from naive CD4+ T cells from PBMCs. Specified subset: CD45RA+ positively selected. Source of these receptors: a man aged 18 to 29 in good health. Some clones in this sample may be carry-over from other donors' samples.

The chain has TRBV28 and TRBJ2-7, with 7 bases aligning to TRBD1. The CDR3 is 15 amino acids. The germline CDR1 and CDR2 sequences are MDHEN and SYDVKM. J was trimmed by 3 bases and V by 4 bases; bases with no gene match: 9. The DNA for the CDR3 is TGTGCCAGCAGTTCTACAGGGGCCCTGAGCTACGAGCAGTACTTC. Translated, it gives CASSSTGALSYEQYF.

This chain links TRBV6-5 with TRBJ1-1; maybe TRBD1 (5 bases). Trimming pared 7 bases from V and 8 bases from J, leaving 14 bases between. The CDR3 totals 12 residues. Germline V gives CDR1 MNHEY, CDR2 SVGAGI. The CDR3 reads CASILPWGEAFF. The CDR3 nucleotides read TGTGCCAGCATTTTGCCGTGGGGGGAAGCTTTCTTT.

For this clone: Distinct nucleotide sequences in the sample also encode this CDR3. The chain combines TRBV28 with TRBJ1-4; D is uncertain. Per the germline V gene, CDR1 is MDHEN and CDR2 is SYDVKM. CDR3 length: 11 amino acids. V shed 8 bases and J shed 6 bases, with 7 bases lying between them. The CDR3 reads CASGLHEKLFF. The CDR3 DNA reads TGTGCCAGCGGCCTACATGAAAAACTGTTTTTT.

The table lists this clone with a count of one. The chain recombines TRBV15 with TRBJ2-7; D gene ambiguous. V lost 0 bases and J 6 bases, leaving 12 bases between the germline ends. CDR1 and CDR2 from the germline V gene are LNHNV and YYDKDF (reference sequence). This CDR3 has 14 amino acids. The CDR3 spells CATSRDYLTSEQYF. The CDR3 nucleotides read TGTGCCACCAGCAGAGACTATCTCACATCCGAGCAGTACTTC.

This chain joins TRBV7-2 and TRBJ2-2; D not certain. Trimming pared 5 bases from V and 0 bases from J, leaving 13 bases between. This CDR3 has 16 amino acids. Per germline, CDR1 SGHTA and CDR2 FQGNSA. The CDR3 loop is CASSTLRVANTGELFF. The CDR3, as DNA: TGTGCCAGCAGCACTCTCCGGGTAGCGAACACCGGGGAGCTGTTTTTT. Supplemented by reference TRBV7-2 and TRBJ2-2, the full variable domain reads GAGVSQSPSNKVTEKGKDVELRCDPISGHTALYWYRQSLGQGLEFLIYFQGNSAPDKSGLPSDRFSAERTGGSVSTLTIQRTQQEDSAVYLCASSTLRVANTGELFFGEGSRLTVL.

Of note for this clone: Different DNA sequences within this sample yield the same CDR3. J is TRBJ1-3 and V is TRBV28; 7 nucleotides agree with TRBD1. Germline CDR1 and CDR2: MDHEN and SYDVKM. The CDR3 consists of 14 residues. J was trimmed by 4 bases and V by 4 bases; bases with no gene match: 4. The CDR3 region has the DNA TGTGCCAGCAGTTCTACAGGGGCAGGAAACACCATATATTTT. Its protein is CASSSTGAGNTIYF.

This chain uses TRBV29-1 with TRBJ2-2, with TRBD1 matching over 8 bases. CDR3 length: 13 amino acids. Looked up from germline, CDR1 is SQVTM and CDR2 is ANQGSEA. Trimming cost V 7 bases and J 3 bases; bases outside gene matches: 4. The CDR3 region is CSGGQADTGELFF. CDR3 sequence (DNA): TGCAGCGGGGGACAGGCCGACACCGGGGAGCTGTTTTTT.